This TCR beta chain was sequenced for a study of blood T cell repertoires in COVID-19. Here immunoSEQ multiplex PCR was the method, and the copy in TCRdb shows in-frame clones only, minus some. The sample has roughly 380,000 clones, around nine tenths seen once. Cohorts were based on clinical histories the participants reported. The germline V gene has CDR1 GTSNPN and CDR2 SVGIG (reference sequence). Trimming removed 1 base at V and 1 base at J, with 10 bases between. This CDR3 is 14 amino acids long. Sequencing was done on a sample of PBMCs or T cells enriched from blood (not recorded which). This sequence originates from a woman in her thirties who had been exposed to COVID-19. The gene calls are TRBV30 and TRBJ2-5; possibly TRBD2 for D (6 bases). CDR3 amino acids: CAWSAGLTQETQYF. The CDR3 DNA is TGTGCCTGGAGTGCGGGACTGACCCAAGAGACCCAGTACTTC.